The rows below give T cell receptor beta chains drawn from one sample of a study of blood T cell repertoires in COVID-19. The assay was immunoSEQ multiplex PCR, and TCRdb's table has in-frame clones only and misses some. Of 150,000 to 200,000 clones in the sample, around 80% are singletons; the top ten hold approximately 12%. The sequenced material came from PBMCs or T cells enriched from blood (not recorded which). Receptors originate from a man aged 50 or older who had recovered from COVID-19. The CDR3 runs from the conserved cysteine through the conserved F or W. Each record gives: D gene, V gene, J gene, clone size, CDR3 protein, CDR3 DNA. A D gene is named only where the DNA matches it firmly. Some rows have no size entry. The others give once, few or many, or a class for an expanded clone.

D: TRBD2; V: TRBV4-3; J: TRBJ2-3; size: once; CDR3: CASSRSSGASTDTQYF; DNA: TGCGCCAGCAGCCGATCTAGCGGGGCAAGCACAGATACGCAGTATTTT
D: -; V: TRBV27; J: TRBJ1-5; size: -; CDR3: CASSFQGQRNQPQHF; DNA: TGTGCCAGCAGTTTCCAAGGACAGCGCAATCAGCCCCAGCATTTT
D: -; V: TRBV7-2; J: TRBJ1-1; size: -; CDR3: CASSPRWNTEAFF; DNA: TGTGCCAGCAGCCCTAGGTGGAACACTGAAGCTTTCTTT
D: -; V: TRBV6-5; J: TRBJ1-2; size: few; CDR3: CASRPKQNYGYTF; DNA: TGTGCCAGCAGACCCAAACAGAACTATGGCTACACCTTC
D: TRBD1; V: TRBV6-1; J: TRBJ1-1; size: -; CDR3: CASSERKLDRGLRTEAFF; DNA: TGTGCCAGCAGTGAAAGGAAACTGGACAGGGGGCTACGTACTGAAGCTTTCTTT
D: -; V: TRBV6-5; J: TRBJ1-1; size: -; CDR3: CASSGGTEAFF; DNA: TGTGCCAGCAGCGGGGGGACTGAAGCTTTCTTT
D: TRBD1; V: TRBV18; J: TRBJ1-2; size: few; CDR3: CASSPLDRDYGYTF; DNA: TGTGCCAGCTCACCCCTGGACAGGGACTATGGCTACACCTTC
D: TRBD1; V: TRBV6-1; J: TRBJ1-4; size: -; CDR3: CASSDGTGGEKLFF; DNA: TGTGCCAGCAGTGACGGGACAGGGGGTGAAAAACTGTTTTTT
D: -; V: TRBV29-1; J: TRBJ1-2; size: -; CDR3: CSVNPGMRGYTF; DNA: TGCAGCGTTAACCCAGGGATGCGCGGCTACACCTTC
D: -; V: TRBV11-1; J: TRBJ2-7; size: -; CDR3: CASSYARGGRSYEQYF; DNA: TGTGCCAGCAGCTACGCCCGCGGGGGCCGATCCTACGAGCAGTACTTC
D: -; V: TRBV5-5; J: TRBJ2-4; size: -; CDR3: CASSLDASGNIQYF; DNA: TGTGCCAGCAGCTTGGACGCGTCGGGAAACATTCAGTACTTC
D: TRBD1; V: TRBV7-3; J: TRBJ2-2; size: few; CDR3: CASSLTPQGENTGELFF; DNA: TGTGCCAGCAGCTTAACCCCTCAGGGGGAGAACACCGGGGAGCTGTTTTTT
D: TRBD1; V: TRBV6-4; J: TRBJ1-1; size: -; CDR3: CASSDPGQGSSEAFF; DNA: TGTGCCAGCAGTGACCCTGGACAGGGGTCCAGTGAAGCTTTCTTT
D: -; V: TRBV2; J: TRBJ1-1; size: -; CDR3: CASSDLQGRAEAFF; DNA: TGTGCCAGCAGTGATCTCCAGGGAAGAGCTGAAGCTTTCTTT
D: -; V: TRBV18; J: TRBJ1-4; size: -; CDR3: CASSRSRTNEKLFF; DNA: TGTGCCAGCTCACGAAGTCGCACAAATGAAAAACTGTTTTTT
D: -; V: TRBV3-1/TRBV3-2; J: TRBJ2-7; size: -; CDR3: CASSQTGGLLEQYF; DNA: TGTGCCAGCAGCCAAACGGGGGGCCTTTTAGAGCAGTACTTC
D: -; V: TRBV5-4; J: TRBJ2-5; size: -; CDR3: CASSKSKAPGETQYF; DNA: TGTGCCAGCAGCAAGTCTAAAGCGCCGGGTGAGACCCAGTACTTC
D: -; V: TRBV12-5; J: TRBJ1-4; size: -; CDR3: CASGRDSSREKLFF; DNA: TGTGCTAGTGGCCGGGACTCAAGCAGGGAAAAACTGTTTTTT
D: TRBD1; V: TRBV7-2; J: TRBJ1-6; size: -; CDR3: CASSSRTGGKSPLHF; DNA: TGTGCCAGCAGCTCCAGGACAGGGGGGAAATCACCCCTCCACTTT
D: -; V: TRBV6-2/TRBV6-3; J: TRBJ1-5; size: once; CDR3: CASSRLGGANQPQHF; DNA: TGTGCCAGCAGTCGTCTGGGGGGGGCAAATCAGCCCCAGCATTTT
D: -; V: TRBV24-1; J: TRBJ1-2; size: many; CDR3: CATPEPGPNYGYTF; DNA: TGTGCCACCCCCGAGCCAGGCCCTAACTATGGCTACACCTTC
D: -; V: TRBV6-5; J: TRBJ1-1; size: -; CDR3: CASRDRALPNTEAFF; DNA: TGTGCCAGCAGGGACAGAGCCTTACCGAACACTGAAGCTTTCTTT
D: TRBD1; V: TRBV6-5; J: TRBJ2-3; size: once; CDR3: CASSYRGQSPDTQYF; DNA: TGTGCCAGCAGTTACAGGGGACAGAGTCCAGATACGCAGTATTTT
D: -; V: TRBV2; J: TRBJ1-2; size: -; CDR3: CASSDRQEDGYTF; DNA: TGTGCCAGCAGTGACCGGCAGGAGGATGGCTACACCTTC
D: -; V: TRBV25-1; J: TRBJ1-4; size: few; CDR3: CASRGRGGGLNEKLFF; DNA: TGTGCCAGCCGTGGACGAGGGGGGGGACTAAATGAAAAACTGTTTTTT
D: TRBD1; V: TRBV29-1; J: TRBJ2-5; size: -; CDR3: CSADRVLETQYF; DNA: TGCAGCGCCGACAGGGTGTTGGAGACCCAGTACTTC
D: -; V: TRBV28; J: TRBJ1-1; size: -; CDR3: CASSLGSGGAWNTEAFF; DNA: TGTGCCAGCAGTTTAGGGTCCGGCGGTGCTTGGAACACTGAAGCTTTCTTT
D: -; V: TRBV2; J: TRBJ1-3; size: -; CDR3: CASSPDSGNTIYF; DNA: TGTGCCAGCAGTCCCGACAGTGGAAACACCATATATTTT
D: -; V: TRBV14; J: TRBJ2-3; size: once; CDR3: CASSWSIYGGTDTQYF; DNA: TGTGCCAGCAGCTGGTCAATCTACGGAGGCACAGATACGCAGTATTTT
D: -; V: TRBV12-3/TRBV12-4; J: TRBJ1-5; size: -; CDR3: CASMRGNQPQHF; DNA: TGTGCCAGCATGCGGGGCAATCAGCCCCAGCATTTT